This T cell receptor (beta chain) was recovered during a study of response to subunit inactivated influenza vaccine. In its sample, this clonotype was seen a few times. What it binds is unknown. The CDR3 contains 17 residues. Germline CDR1 is MDHEN and CDR2 is SYDVKM. V was trimmed by 8 bases and J by 1 base, leaving 22 bases between them. One entry per CDR3 protein, called by TCRdb with MiXCR from the RT-PCR reads. The data contain 860,000 or so distinct CDR3 sequences, roughly 20% of them singletons. Regarding the study as a whole: The authors suggested that every seasonal influenza vaccination recruits few new T cells.

This clonotype was sampled from a man between 45 and 60 years old who received an inactivated influenza vaccine. The chain carries TRBV28 and TRBJ2-3, with TRBD2 as a possible D gene (6 bases). Sequenced material: PBMCs from blood, taken roughly 5 days after vaccination. CDR3 amino acids: CASLRRASFIGTDTQYF. CDR3 nucleotide sequence: TGTGCCAGCTTGAGGAGGGCCAGTTTCATCGGCACAGATACGCAGTATTTT.